This T cell receptor (beta chain) was profiled in a study of CD8 T cells in Susac syndrome. Regarding the study as a whole: The authors acknowledged that the study's TCR sequencing and HLA analysis involved relatively few individuals.

Reverse transcription of about 0.5 to 1 ug RNA was carried out with random hexamers. An immunoSEQ multiplex PCR generated amplified TCR beta CDR3 products spanning 54 Vbeta and 13 Jbeta. TCRdb processed the immunoSEQ multiplex PCR reads anew with MiXCR; each CDR3 protein has one entry. The sample carries about 120,000 distinct CDR3 sequences, 80% to 95% recorded once. About this clonotype: Its antigen is unknown.

The controls, all healthy donors, were matched for age and sex. Trimming at V came to 11 bases and at J to 3 bases, leaving 13 bases not matched to a gene. Germline-derived CDR1 and CDR2 are MNHEY and SVGAGI. The CDR3 runs to 15 residues. The sample comprised CD8+ T cells from PBMCs. This rearrangement joins TRBV6-5 to TRBJ2-7, with 10 bases lining up with TRBD1. The TCR comes from a human donor in good health. CDR3 residues: CAGRSETGGIYEQYF. DNA for the CDR3: TGTGCCGGCCGATCCGAGACAGGGGGCATCTACGAGCAGTACTTC.